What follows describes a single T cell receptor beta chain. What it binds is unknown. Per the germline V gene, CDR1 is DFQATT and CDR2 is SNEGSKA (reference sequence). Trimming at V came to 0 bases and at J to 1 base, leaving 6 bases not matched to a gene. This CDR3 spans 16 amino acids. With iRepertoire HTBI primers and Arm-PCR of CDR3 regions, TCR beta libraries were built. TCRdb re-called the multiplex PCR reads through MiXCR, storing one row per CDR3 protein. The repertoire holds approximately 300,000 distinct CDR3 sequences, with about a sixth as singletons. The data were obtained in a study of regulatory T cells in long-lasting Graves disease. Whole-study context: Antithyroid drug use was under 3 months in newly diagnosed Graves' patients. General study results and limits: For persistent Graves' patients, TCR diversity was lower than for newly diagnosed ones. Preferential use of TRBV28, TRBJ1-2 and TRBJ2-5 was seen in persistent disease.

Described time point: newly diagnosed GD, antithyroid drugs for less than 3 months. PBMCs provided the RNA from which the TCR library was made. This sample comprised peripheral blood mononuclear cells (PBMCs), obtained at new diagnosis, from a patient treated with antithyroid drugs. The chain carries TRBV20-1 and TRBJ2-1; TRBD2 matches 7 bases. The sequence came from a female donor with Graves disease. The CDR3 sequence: CSARDPARGSYNEQFF. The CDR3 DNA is TGCAGTGCTAGAGATCCGGCGCGGGGGTCCTACAATGAGCAGTTCTTC.